This T cell receptor (beta chain) was captured by sequencing in a study of blood T cell repertoires in COVID-19. Generated by immunoSEQ multiplex PCR, the TCRdb table keeps only in-frame clones and is missing some. The table records 71,000 or so clones, about nine tenths of them present only once. This CDR3 spans 19 amino acids. V shed 0 bases and J 1 base; nucleotides not matched to a gene: 10. The V gene's germline CDR1 is SGHKS and CDR2 YYEKEE (reference sequence). The V and J genes are TRBV5-5 and TRBJ2-5; 12 nucleotides match TRBD2. The specimen was peripheral blood. The receptor was isolated from a young woman with acute or convalescent COVID-19. The CDR3 loop reads CASSLARGTSGYSQETQYF. DNA of the CDR3: TGTGCCAGCAGCTTGGCCAGGGGGACTAGCGGGTATTCCCAAGAGACCCAGTACTTC.